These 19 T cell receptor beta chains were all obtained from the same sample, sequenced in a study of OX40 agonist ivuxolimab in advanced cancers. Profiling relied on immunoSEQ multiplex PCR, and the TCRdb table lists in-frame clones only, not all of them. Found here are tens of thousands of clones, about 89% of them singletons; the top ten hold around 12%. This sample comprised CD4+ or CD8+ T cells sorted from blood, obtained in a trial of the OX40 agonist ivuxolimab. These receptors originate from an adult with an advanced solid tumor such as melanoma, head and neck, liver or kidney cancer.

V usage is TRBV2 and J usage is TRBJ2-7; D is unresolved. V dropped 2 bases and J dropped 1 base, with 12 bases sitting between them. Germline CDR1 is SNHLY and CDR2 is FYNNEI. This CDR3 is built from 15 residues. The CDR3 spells CASSERLLGSYEQYF. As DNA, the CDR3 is TGTGCCAGCAGTGAAAGGCTCCTTGGGTCCTACGAGCAGTACTTC.

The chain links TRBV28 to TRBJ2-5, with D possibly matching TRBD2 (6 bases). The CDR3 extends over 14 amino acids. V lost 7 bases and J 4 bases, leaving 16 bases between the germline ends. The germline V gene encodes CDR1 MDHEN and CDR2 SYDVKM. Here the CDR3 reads CASTLGGGTETQYF. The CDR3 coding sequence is TGTGCCAGCACCCTCGGTGGGGGGACAGAGACCCAGTACTTC.

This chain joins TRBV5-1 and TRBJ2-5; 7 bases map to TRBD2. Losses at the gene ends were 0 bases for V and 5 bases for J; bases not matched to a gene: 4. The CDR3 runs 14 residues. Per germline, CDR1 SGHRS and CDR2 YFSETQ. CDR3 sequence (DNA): TGCGCCAGCAGCTTGGAGGGAGGGTTGGAGACCCAGTACTTC. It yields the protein CASSLEGGLETQYF.

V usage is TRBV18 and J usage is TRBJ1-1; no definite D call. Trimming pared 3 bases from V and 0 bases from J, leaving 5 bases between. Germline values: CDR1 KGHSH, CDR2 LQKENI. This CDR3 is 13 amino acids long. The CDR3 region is CASSPAVNTEAFF. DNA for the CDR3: TGTGCCAGCTCACCGGCAGTGAACACTGAAGCTTTCTTT.

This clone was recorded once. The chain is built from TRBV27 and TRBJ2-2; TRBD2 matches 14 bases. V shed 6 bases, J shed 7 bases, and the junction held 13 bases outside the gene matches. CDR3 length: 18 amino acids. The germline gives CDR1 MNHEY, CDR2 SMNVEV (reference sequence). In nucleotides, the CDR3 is TGTGCCAGCAGCCCTAGTGGGACTAGCGGGAGAAGGGGCGGGGAGCTGTTTTTT. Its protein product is CASSPSGTSGRRGGELFF.

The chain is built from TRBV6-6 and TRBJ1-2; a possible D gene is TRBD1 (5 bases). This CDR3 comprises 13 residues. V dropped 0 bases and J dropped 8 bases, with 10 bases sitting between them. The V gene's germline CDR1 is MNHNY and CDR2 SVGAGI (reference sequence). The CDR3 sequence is CASSYSARQGYTF. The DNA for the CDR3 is TGTGCCAGCAGTTACTCAGCCAGACAGGGCTACACCTTC.

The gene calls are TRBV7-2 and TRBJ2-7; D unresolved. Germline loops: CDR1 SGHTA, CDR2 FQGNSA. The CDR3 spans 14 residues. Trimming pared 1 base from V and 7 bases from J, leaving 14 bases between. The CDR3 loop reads CASSLEPGRVEQYF. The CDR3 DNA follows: TGTGCCAGCAGCTTAGAACCGGGCAGAGTAGAGCAGTACTTC.

CDR3 DNA sequence: TGCGCCAGCAGTCCTATGACAGGGCTGGATCAGCCCCAGCATTTT. Residues: CASSPMTGLDQPQHF. The genes are TRBV10-2 and TRBJ1-5; 7 bases fit TRBD1. Germline assignment: CDR1 WSHSY and CDR2 SAAADI. J lost 5 bases, V lost 5 bases, and 9 bases had no gene match. The CDR3 totals 15 residues.

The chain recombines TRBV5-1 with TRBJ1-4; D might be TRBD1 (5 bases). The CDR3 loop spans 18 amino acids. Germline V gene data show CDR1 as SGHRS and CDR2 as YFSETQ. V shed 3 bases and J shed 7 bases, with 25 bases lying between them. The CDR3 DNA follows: TGCGCCAGCAGCTCAACCACTCTGGAGAGTATTAGGGGTGAAAAACTGTTTTTT. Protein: CASSSTTLESIRGEKLFF.

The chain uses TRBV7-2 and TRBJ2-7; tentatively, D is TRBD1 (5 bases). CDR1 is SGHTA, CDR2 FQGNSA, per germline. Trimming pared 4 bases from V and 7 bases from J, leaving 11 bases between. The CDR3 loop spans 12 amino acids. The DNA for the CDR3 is TGTGCCAGCAGCTCAGGGCTTCGGGAGCAGTACTTC. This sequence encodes CASSSGLREQYF. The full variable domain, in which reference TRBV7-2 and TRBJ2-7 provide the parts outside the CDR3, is GAGVSQSPSNKVTEKGKDVELRCDPISGHTALYWYRQSLGQGLEFLIYFQGNSAPDKSGLPSDRFSAERTGGSVSTLTIQRTQQEDSAVYLCASSSGLREQYFGPGTRLTVT.

This CDR3 reads CAISKRGAENYGYTF. The CDR3, as DNA: TGTGCCATCAGCAAACGGGGGGCGGAGAACTATGGCTACACCTTC. The chain uses TRBV10-3 and TRBJ1-2; weak D call: TRBD1 (6 bases). Per germline, CDR1 ENHRY and CDR2 SYGVKD. The length of the CDR3 is 15 residues. Trimming left V 6 bases short and J 2 bases short, with 16 bases between.

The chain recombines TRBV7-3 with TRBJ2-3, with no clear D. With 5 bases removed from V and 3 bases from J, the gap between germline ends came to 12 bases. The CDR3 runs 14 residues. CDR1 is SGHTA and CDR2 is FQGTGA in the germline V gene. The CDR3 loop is CASSQRFGTDTQYF. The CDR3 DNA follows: TGTGCCAGCAGCCAGCGCTTTGGTACAGATACGCAGTATTTT.

The CDR3 DNA follows: TGTGCCAGCAGTCTTAGCTGGAGGGTCGCAATAGCCAAAAACATTCAGTACTTC. Encoded protein: CASSLSWRVAIAKNIQYF. The chain links TRBV28 to TRBJ2-4; TRBD2 is a possible D gene (6 bases). The CDR3 loop spans 18 amino acids. The germline V and J ends were trimmed by 5 bases and 0 bases, with 20 bases remaining between them. Germline CDR1 reads MDHEN; CDR2 reads SYDVKM.

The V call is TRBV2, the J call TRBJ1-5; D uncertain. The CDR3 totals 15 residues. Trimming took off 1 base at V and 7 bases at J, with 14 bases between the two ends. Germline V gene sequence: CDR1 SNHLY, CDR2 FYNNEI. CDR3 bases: TGTGCCAGCAGTGAAGGCTCTTCTTTCAGGCAGCCCCAGCATTTT. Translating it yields CASSEGSSFRQPQHF.

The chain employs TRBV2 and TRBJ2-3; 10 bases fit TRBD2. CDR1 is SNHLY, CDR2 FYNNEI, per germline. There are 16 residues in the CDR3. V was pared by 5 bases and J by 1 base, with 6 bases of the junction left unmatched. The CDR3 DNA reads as TGTGCCAGCAGTCTTTGGCTAGCGGGGGGCACAGATACGCAGTATTTT. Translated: CASSLWLAGGTDTQYF.

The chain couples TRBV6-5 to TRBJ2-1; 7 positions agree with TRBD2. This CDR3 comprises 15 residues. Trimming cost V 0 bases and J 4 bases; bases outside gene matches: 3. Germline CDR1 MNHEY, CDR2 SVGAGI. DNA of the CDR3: TGTGCCAGCAGTTACTCGAGGGAGGGATACAATGAGCAGTTCTTC. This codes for CASSYSREGYNEQFF.

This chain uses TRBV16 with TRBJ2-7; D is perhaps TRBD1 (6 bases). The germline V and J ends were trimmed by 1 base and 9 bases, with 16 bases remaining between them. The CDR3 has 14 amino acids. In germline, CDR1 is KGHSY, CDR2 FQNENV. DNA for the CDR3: TGTGCCAGCAGCCAATTTAAGGGGACCAGGGGGCAGTACTTC. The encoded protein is CASSQFKGTRGQYF.

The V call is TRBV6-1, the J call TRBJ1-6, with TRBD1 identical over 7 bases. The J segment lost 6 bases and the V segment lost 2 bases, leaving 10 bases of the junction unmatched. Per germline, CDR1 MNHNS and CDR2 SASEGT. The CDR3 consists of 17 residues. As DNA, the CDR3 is TGTGCCAGCAGTGAAATTAACCGGGACAGTTTTAATTCACCCCTCCACTTT. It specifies CASSEINRDSFNSPLHF.

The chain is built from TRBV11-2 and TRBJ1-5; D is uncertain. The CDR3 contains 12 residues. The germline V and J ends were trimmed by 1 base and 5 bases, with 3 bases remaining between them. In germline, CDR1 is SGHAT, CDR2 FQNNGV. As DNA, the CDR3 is TGTGCCAGCAGCTTAGTGGATCAGCCCCAGCATTTT. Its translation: CASSLVDQPQHF.